The 32 T cell receptor beta chains presented below share a single source sample, sequenced in a study of identical twins. Via MiXCR, TCRdb re-called the 5' RACE reads, giving one row per CDR3 protein. The table lists a few hundred thousand distinct CDR3 sequences, 6.5% to 9.5% of them singletons. This sample was also put to use in a study of yellow fever vaccine responses in identical twins.

Sequenced sample: CD8+ T cells sorted from blood. The origin of the receptors is a woman aged 18-29 years in good health.

This clonotype was detected a few times. J is TRBJ2-1 and V is TRBV20-1; 10 bases match TRBD2. Germline loops: CDR1 DFQATT, CDR2 SNEGSKA (reference sequence). The CDR3 is 15 residues long. V was clipped by 1 base and J by 8 bases; unmatched bases: 8. The DNA of the CDR3 is TGCAGTGCTAGAGTACTAGCGGGAACTAGTGATGAGCAGTTCTTC. Translated: CSARVLAGTSDEQFF.

V gene TRBV7-9 combines with J gene TRBJ2-1; D remains unclear. Germline lookup yields CDR1 SEHNR and CDR2 FQNEAQ (reference sequence). The CDR3 length is 13 residues. Deletions cut 8 bases from V and 5 bases from J, with 13 bases between. In nucleotides, the CDR3 is TGTGCCAGCCCGGCGCCAGATCACAATGAGCAGTTCTTC. This translates into CASPAPDHNEQFF.

There are many counts of this clonotype. J is TRBJ2-3 and V is TRBV27, with D perhaps being TRBD1 or TRBD2 (6 bases each). V was clipped by 2 bases and J by 2 bases, with 17 bases between them. The germline CDR1 and CDR2 sequences are MNHEY and SMNVEV (reference sequence). The CDR3 has 17 residues. CDR3 nucleotide sequence: TGTGCCAGCAGTTTACCGACTAGGGCAGGGGACACAGATACGCAGTATTTT. This sequence encodes CASSLPTRAGDTDTQYF.

This clonotype was counted only a few times. The chain links TRBV29-1 to TRBJ2-3; D call uncertain. This CDR3 has 14 amino acids. Germline-derived CDR1 and CDR2 are SQVTM and ANQGSEA. V lost 0 bases and J lost 6, with 13 bases in between. The CDR3 sequence: CSVEDLGRGDTQYF. In DNA form, the CDR3 reads TGCAGCGTTGAAGATCTAGGGCGTGGTGATACGCAGTATTTT.

This clonotype was observed many times. The chain joins TRBV7-8 to TRBJ2-3; tentatively, D is TRBD1 (6 bases). Per the germline V gene, CDR1 is SGHVS and CDR2 is FQNEAQ. The V and J ends lost 0 bases and 3 bases respectively, with 13 bases between them. The CDR3 length is 16 residues. DNA for the CDR3: TGTGCCAGCAGCTTAGCGTGGACAGAGGCAACAGATACGCAGTATTTT. It yields the protein CASSLAWTEATDTQYF.

In its sample, this clonotype was seen a few times. The gene calls are TRBV29-1 and TRBJ2-5; 9 bases line up with TRBD1. The J segment lost 5 bases and the V segment lost 0 bases, leaving 4 bases of the junction unmatched. The germline gives CDR1 SQVTM, CDR2 ANQGSEA. The CDR3 sequence is 14 residues long. The CDR3 region has the DNA TGCAGCGTTGAAGAGCTTGACAGGGGGGAGACCCAGTACTTC. Translated, it gives CSVEELDRGETQYF.

The rearrangement joins TRBV5-6 to TRBJ2-7; D possibly corresponds to TRBD2 (6 bases). Between the trimmed V and J ends, which lost 4 bases and 2 bases, there was a span of 7 bases. The CDR3 has 12 residues. The germline gives CDR1 SGHDT, CDR2 YYEEEE. The CDR3 region has the DNA TGTGCCAGCAGCGCGGGAACCTACGAGCAGTACTTC. Protein: CASSAGTYEQYF.

Only a few counts were recorded for this clonotype. The rearrangement uses TRBV7-2 and TRBJ1-1; 7 nucleotides line up with TRBD1. This CDR3 is 15 amino acids long. In germline, CDR1 is SGHTA, CDR2 FQGNSA. The J segment lost 0 bases and the V segment lost 0 bases, leaving 1 base of the junction unmatched. CDR3 coding DNA: TGTGCCAGCAGCTTAGCAGGGGGCCTGAACACTGAAGCTTTCTTT. Protein: CASSLAGGLNTEAFF.

This clonotype was seen repeatedly, ten times or more. The chain links TRBV7-8 to TRBJ2-5; TRBD2 agrees at 14 bases. This CDR3 comprises 19 residues. Germline V gene lookup returns CDR1 SGHVS and CDR2 FQNEAQ. V lost 8 bases and J lost 7; bases outside the gene matches: 21. This CDR3 is CASQTRTSGGYLSPGTQYF. CDR3 nucleotides: TGTGCCAGCCAAACCCGGACTAGCGGGGGGTACCTAAGTCCGGGGACCCAGTACTTC.

This clonotype was observed a handful of times. J is TRBJ2-7 and V is TRBV12-3 or TRBV12-4; TRBD1 is a possible D gene (6 bases). The CDR3 sequence is 14 residues long. Trimming cost V 5 bases and J 0 bases, with 11 bases left between them. The CDR3 protein is CASSRTATSYEQYF. In nucleotides, the CDR3 is TGTGCCAGCAGTCGGACAGCCACCTCCTACGAGCAGTACTTC.

The CDR3 sequence: CAWGDWPNGEQYF. Here the CDR3 DNA reads TGTGCCTGGGGGGACTGGCCGAACGGTGAGCAGTACTTC. The J gene is TRBJ2-7, the V gene TRBV30; D is possibly TRBD2 (6 bases). V was clipped by 5 bases and J by 7 bases, with 18 bases between them. The germline V gene encodes CDR1 GTSNPN and CDR2 SVGIG (reference sequence). There are 13 residues in the CDR3.

This clonotype has a count of ten or more. The gene calls are TRBV7-9 and TRBJ2-5; 8 bases match TRBD1. The V gene's germline CDR1 is SEHNR and CDR2 FQNEAQ (reference sequence). The junction had 2 bases not matched to a gene; V was cut back by 4 bases and J by 1 base. There are 14 residues in the CDR3. Written as DNA, the CDR3 is TGTGCCAGCAGCTCACAGGGGGTCCAAGAGACCCAGTACTTC. Amino acids: CASSSQGVQETQYF.

This clonotype was seen a handful of times. The chain combines TRBV27 with TRBJ2-1; weak D call: TRBD2 (6 bases). Germline CDR1 and CDR2: MNHEY and SMNVEV (reference sequence). The CDR3 extends over 15 amino acids. V was trimmed by 7 bases and J by 7 bases, leaving 20 bases between them. The DNA of the CDR3 is TGTGCCAGCACCAATGGGCTAGCGACCAAGAATGAGCAGTTCTTC. It codes for CASTNGLATKNEQFF.

The table lists this clonotype with a few counts. The genes are TRBV20-1 and TRBJ2-7; 7 nucleotides agree with TRBD1. V was clipped by 6 bases and J by 5 bases; unmatched bases: 22. The CDR3 runs 17 residues. Germline CDR1 is DFQATT and CDR2 is SNEGSKA (reference sequence). CDR3 sequence (DNA): TGCAGTGCCCCACCCTACCTTGAAGGGGGCGGAAAGAACGAGCAGTACTTC. The encoded protein is CSAPPYLEGGGKNEQYF.

This clonotype was seen repeatedly, ten times or more. CDR3 sequence (DNA): TGTGCCATCAGGCTTACTAACGCGGGGAGGGGCGACAATGAGCAGTTCTTC. Translated, it gives CAIRLTNAGRGDNEQFF. This chain connects TRBV10-3 to TRBJ2-1; TRBD2 aligns across 7 bases. Trimming at V came to 6 bases and at J to 5 bases, leaving 16 bases not matched to a gene. Per the germline V gene, CDR1 is ENHRY and CDR2 is SYGVKD. The CDR3 is 17 residues long.

This clonotype was counted many times. The chain carries TRBV7-9 and TRBJ2-1; 9 bases fit TRBD1. The germline V gene has CDR1 SEHNR and CDR2 FQNEAQ (reference sequence). V trimming: 8 bases; J trimming: 8 bases; junction bases outside the gene matches: 10. The CDR3 is 14 residues long. CDR3 nucleotides: TGTGCCAGCCGAACAGGGGGCTATCGGGATGAGCAGTTCTTC. The encoded protein is CASRTGGYRDEQFF.

The table lists this clonotype with many counts. This chain joins TRBV24-1 and TRBJ2-3; 7 positions agree with TRBD2. Per the germline V gene, CDR1 is KGHDR and CDR2 is SFDVKD. The CDR3 runs 16 residues. Unmatched junction bases numbered 8, after V lost 4 bases and J lost 2 bases. CDR3 region: CATSDRLAEITDTQYF. The CDR3 coding sequence is TGTGCCACCAGTGACCGGCTAGCGGAGATCACAGATACGCAGTATTTT.

This clonotype appeared a few times. This chain links TRBV19 with TRBJ2-5, with D tentatively TRBD2 (5 bases). In germline, CDR1 is LNHDA, CDR2 SQIVND (reference sequence). Trimming removed 3 bases at V and 1 base at J, with 6 bases between. The CDR3 is 13 residues long. The DNA for the CDR3 is TGTGCCAGTAGTATGCGGGCCCAAGAGACCCAGTACTTC. Translated, it gives CASSMRAQETQYF.

In this sample, this clonotype turned up many times. This chain uses TRBV7-9 with TRBJ2-7; D may match TRBD1 or TRBD2 (5 bases each). V was shortened by 0 bases and J by 2 bases, with 8 bases between the two germline ends. This CDR3 comprises 14 residues. Looked up from germline, CDR1 is SEHNR and CDR2 is FQNEAQ (reference sequence). The CDR3 DNA follows: TGTGCCAGCAGCTTAGCGGGGGTACCCTACGAGCAGTACTTC. It encodes CASSLAGVPYEQYF.

The V call is TRBV7-8, the J call TRBJ1-5, with D unclear. Looked up from germline, CDR1 is SGHVS and CDR2 is FQNEAQ. The CDR3 length is 15 residues. The V end was cut by 1 base, the J end by 7 bases, with 14 bases between. The CDR3 reads CASSLGSIGGQPQHF. DNA for the CDR3: TGTGCCAGCAGCTTAGGTAGTATCGGAGGACAGCCCCAGCATTTT.

In its sample, this clonotype was seen a few times. J is TRBJ1-1 and V is TRBV10-3; possible D gene TRBD1, 5 bases. The V gene's germline CDR1 is ENHRY and CDR2 SYGVKD. This CDR3 region has 13 residues. Between the trimmed V and J ends, which lost 9 bases and 0 bases, there was a span of 11 bases. CDR3 coding DNA: TGTGCCATTGGAGCAGGGATGAACACTGAAGCTTTCTTT. This encodes CAIGAGMNTEAFF.

This clonotype occurred many times. The genes are TRBV27 and TRBJ1-2, with a possible D match to TRBD1 (6 bases). The V gene's germline CDR1 is MNHEY and CDR2 SMNVEV (reference sequence). Deletions cut 5 bases from V and 5 bases from J, with 15 bases between. The CDR3 is made up of 14 amino acids. The CDR3 is CASSKQGGGYGYTF. The CDR3 DNA sequence: TGTGCCAGCAGTAAACAGGGAGGGGGATATGGCTACACCTTC.

This clonotype has a handful of counts. This chain links TRBV7-9 with TRBJ2-4; no clear D gene. In germline, CDR1 is SEHNR, CDR2 FQNEAQ (reference sequence). The ends were cut back, 5 bases at V and 0 bases at J, with 11 bases in the middle. The CDR3 consists of 15 residues. The CDR3 spells CASSASLLAKNIQYF. The CDR3, as DNA: TGTGCCAGCAGCGCCTCATTGCTAGCCAAAAACATTCAGTACTTC.

In its sample, this clonotype was seen a few times. The chain has TRBV4-3 and TRBJ2-7; D call uncertain. Trimming stripped 0 bases from V and 2 bases from J, with 11 bases between. The CDR3 is made up of 15 amino acids. Germline CDR1 LGHNA, CDR2 YSLEER. CDR3 nucleotide sequence: TGCGCCAGCAGCCAAGATTCGACGATCACCTACGAGCAGTACTTC. This gives the protein CASSQDSTITYEQYF.

This clonotype occurred many times. V gene TRBV6-1 combines with J gene TRBJ2-2; D gene ambiguous. The CDR3 spans 17 residues. Trimming cost V 6 bases and J 6 bases, with 23 bases left between them. Germline lookup yields CDR1 MNHNS and CDR2 SASEGT. The CDR3 nucleotides are TGTGCCAGCAGGCCTTTGGACCGTCCTGTTGACGCCGGGGAGCTGTTTTTT. Its protein product is CASRPLDRPVDAGELFF.

The chain recombines TRBV7-9 with TRBJ2-5; D is unresolved. V was shortened by 1 base and J by 2 bases, with 5 bases between the two germline ends. The germline V gene encodes CDR1 SEHNR and CDR2 FQNEAQ (reference sequence). This CDR3 is 13 amino acids long. The CDR3 DNA reads TGTGCCAGCAGCTTAGTTCCGCAAGAGACCCAGTACTTC. Its protein is CASSLVPQETQYF.

This chain links TRBV20-1 with TRBJ1-1; D not certain. This CDR3 spans 10 amino acids. Deletions cut 6 bases from V and 10 bases from J, with 12 bases between. Germline V lookup: CDR1 DFQATT, CDR2 SNEGSKA (reference sequence). CDR3 region: CSAGISGAFF. In DNA form, the CDR3 reads TGCAGTGCGGGGATCAGCGGAGCTTTCTTT.

This clonotype was recorded a few times. The chain carries TRBV12-3 or TRBV12-4 and TRBJ2-5; D is undetermined. The length of the CDR3 is 16 residues. Trimming cost V 2 bases and J 5 bases, with 18 bases left between them. The CDR3 sequence: CASSLTSRPVEETQYF. The CDR3 DNA follows: TGTGCCAGCAGTTTAACTTCCAGGCCGGTCGAGGAGACCCAGTACTTC.

V usage is TRBV27 and J usage is TRBJ2-7; 13 bases line up with TRBD2. Per the germline V gene, CDR1 is MNHEY and CDR2 is SMNVEV (reference sequence). Unmatched junction bases numbered 23, after V lost 5 bases and J lost 4 bases. This CDR3 region has 21 residues. DNA for the CDR3: TGTGCCAGCAGTCCTCAGTTTAGACAGGGGACGACTAGCGGGAGGTTATACGAGCAGTACTTC. Translating gives CASSPQFRQGTTSGRLYEQYF.

The chain employs TRBV7-9 and TRBJ2-2; D perhaps matches TRBD1 (6 bases). Germline loops: CDR1 SEHNR, CDR2 FQNEAQ (reference sequence). V lost 4 bases to trimming and J lost 7 bases, with 10 bases between them. This CDR3 region has 13 residues. The DNA of the CDR3 is TGTGCCAGCAGCTACGAGGGGGACGGGGAGCTGTTTTTT. Protein sequence: CASSYEGDGELFF.

This clonotype was observed at least ten times. This rearrangement joins TRBV5-5 to TRBJ2-7, with D hard to call. The germline V gene has CDR1 SGHKS and CDR2 YYEKEE (reference sequence). This CDR3 contains 13 residues. V gave up 4 bases and J gave up 0 bases, with 8 bases separating them. The CDR3 DNA sequence: TGTGCCAGCAGCACCTCGCCCTCCTACGAGCAGTACTTC. Amino acids: CASSTSPSYEQYF.

V is TRBV4-3 and J is TRBJ2-1, with 7 nucleotides matching TRBD1. Trimming took 1 base from V and 4 from J; bases not matched to a gene: 4. CDR1 LGHNA and CDR2 YSLEER come from the germline V gene. CDR3 size: 15 residues. In DNA form, the CDR3 reads TGCGCCAGCAGCCAAGCCGGGGACAGTTACAATGAGCAGTTCTTC. Translating it yields CASSQAGDSYNEQFF.